The 14 T cell receptor beta chains presented below share a single source sample, sequenced in a study of blood T cell repertoires in COVID-19. The repertoire was sequenced with immunoSEQ multiplex PCR; TCRdb's copy has only in-frame clones and lacks some. Of some 190,000 clones listed, 70% to 80% are singletons. Source material: peripheral blood. The receptors here all came from a woman aged 50 to 60 with active or convalescent COVID-19.

This rearrangement joins TRBV7-7 to TRBJ2-5; 8 bases are a match to TRBD1. The CDR3 has 15 amino acids. CDR1 and CDR2 from the germline V gene are SSHAT and FNYEAQ (reference sequence). Unmatched junction bases numbered 5, after V lost 5 bases and J lost 0 bases. The CDR3, as DNA: TGTGCCAGCAGCAGGACAGGGATGTACCAAGAGACCCAGTACTTC. Translating gives CASSRTGMYQETQYF. Supplemented by reference TRBV7-7 and TRBJ2-5, the full variable domain reads GAGVSQSPRYKVTKRGQDVTLRCDPISSHATLYWYQQALGQGPEFLTYFNYEAQPDKSGLPSDRFSAERPEGSISTLTIQRTEQRDSAMYRCASSRTGMYQETQYFGPGTRLLVL.

The chain links TRBV5-3 to TRBJ2-4; 12 bases are a match to TRBD1. TRBV5-3 belongs to the ORF category, with a function that is uncertain. Trimming removed 2 bases from V and 3 bases from J; junction bases left unmatched: 15. CDR3 length equals 20 residues. The CDR3 coding sequence is TGTGCCAGAAGCTTCGATGCGGGACAGGGGGCAGGGGGTGGCAAAAACATTCAGTACTTC. Amino acids: CARSFDAGQGAGGGKNIQYF.

This chain links TRBV28 with TRBJ1-4; 9 bases are a match to TRBD1. Losses at the gene ends were 6 bases for V and 3 bases for J; bases not matched to a gene: 5. The CDR3 sequence is 15 residues long. Germline CDR1 is MDHEN and CDR2 is SYDVKM. The CDR3 bases are TGTGCCAGCAGGGTCGACAGGGGGGCTAATGAAAAACTGTTTTTT. Encoded protein: CASRVDRGANEKLFF. The variable domain in full, with the rest retrieved from reference TRBV28 and TRBJ1-4, is DVKVTQSSRYLVKRTGEKVFLECVQDMDHENMFWYRQDPGLGLRLIYFSYDVKMKEKGDIPEGYSVSREKKERFSLILESASTNQTSMYLCASRVDRGANEKLFFGSGTQLSVL.

The CDR3 loop is CASTLGGVQPQHF. Written as DNA, the CDR3 is TGTGCCAGTACCCTTGGGGGGGTTCAGCCCCAGCATTTT. V usage is TRBV19 and J usage is TRBJ1-5; perhaps TRBD1 as D (5 bases). The CDR3 runs 13 residues. Germline CDR1 and CDR2: LNHDA and SQIVND (reference sequence). Trimming took off 7 bases at V and 6 bases at J, with 13 bases between the two ends.

The chain has TRBV5-1 and TRBJ1-1, with 11 bases aligning to TRBD1. With V trimmed by 4 bases and J by 5 bases, 7 bases remained unmatched. Per germline, CDR1 SGHRS and CDR2 YFSETQ. This CDR3 has 15 residues. The CDR3, as DNA: TGCGCCAGCAGCCCTAGGACAGGGGGCAGGACTGAAGCTTTCTTT. It specifies CASSPRTGGRTEAFF.

This clone has at least ten counts. The V call is TRBV21-1, the J call TRBJ1-6; the DNA was not compared with TRBD1, the D call given in the table. TRBV21-1 is marked as a pseudogene. The CDR3 runs to 16 residues. DNA for the CDR3: TGTGCCAGCAGCAAAGTGGACAGGGGGACAGGATCACCCCTCCACTTT. This gives the protein CASSKVDRGTGSPLHF.

The table lists this clone with a few counts. The chain carries TRBV29-1 and TRBJ2-7, with 11 bases matching TRBD1. The J segment lost 3 bases and the V segment lost 5 bases, leaving 3 bases of the junction unmatched. Germline V gene lookup returns CDR1 SQVTM and CDR2 ANQGSEA. The CDR3 extends over 13 amino acids. As DNA, the CDR3 is TGCAGCGTTTTCGGGACAGGGGGCTACGAGCAGTACTTC. The encoded protein is CSVFGTGGYEQYF.

The chain recombines TRBV27 with TRBJ1-2, with D possibly matching TRBD1 (6 bases). The CDR3 loop spans 16 amino acids. The V gene's germline CDR1 is MNHEY and CDR2 SMNVEV (reference sequence). Trimming left V 3 bases short and J 4 bases short, with 18 bases between. The DNA for the CDR3 is TGTGCCAGCAGTTTCTACAGGGAGGGAGGTATCTATGGCTACACCTTC. This translates into CASSFYREGGIYGYTF.

This chain connects TRBV6-5 to TRBJ1-1, with TRBD1 identical over 7 bases. The junction had 4 bases not matched to a gene; V was cut back by 6 bases and J by 3 bases. Germline CDR1 reads MNHEY; CDR2 reads SVGAGI. This CDR3 is built from 13 residues. This CDR3 is CASSTDRDTEAFF. In DNA form, the CDR3 reads TGTGCCAGCAGCACCGACAGGGACACTGAAGCTTTCTTT.

Only one count was recorded for this clone. The chain combines TRBV28 with TRBJ2-1; 12 bases are shared with TRBD2. V shed 6 bases and J 8 bases; nucleotides not matched to a gene: 8. Germline V CDR1 and CDR2: MDHEN, SYDVKM. This CDR3 region has 15 residues. The CDR3 DNA sequence: TGTGCCAGCAGCTCCGGACTAGCGGGAAGCGATGAGCAGTTCTTC. It encodes CASSSGLAGSDEQFF. Drawing the rest from reference TRBV28 and TRBJ2-1, the complete variable domain is DVKVTQSSRYLVKRTGEKVFLECVQDMDHENMFWYRQDPGLGLRLIYFSYDVKMKEKGDIPEGYSVSREKKERFSLILESASTNQTSMYLCASSSGLAGSDEQFFGPGTRLTVL.

The rearrangement joins TRBV5-5 to TRBJ2-5, with TRBD2 matching over 9 bases. J was trimmed by 1 base and V by 4 bases; bases with no gene match: 11. The CDR3 extends over 17 amino acids. The germline gives CDR1 SGHKS, CDR2 YYEKEE (reference sequence). CDR3 nucleotide sequence: TGTGCCAGCAGCCTCGGGGTAGCGGGGGCCATCCAAGAGACCCAGTACTTC. Translation gives CASSLGVAGAIQETQYF.

V gene TRBV25-1 combines with J gene TRBJ1-1; a possible D gene is TRBD1 (6 bases). V was pared by 8 bases and J by 1 base, with 17 bases between. The CDR3 loop spans 15 amino acids. Germline V gives CDR1 MGHDK, CDR2 SYGVNS. The CDR3 protein is CASASRTAPNTEAFF. In nucleotides, the CDR3 is TGTGCCAGCGCCTCCCGGACAGCTCCGAACACTGAAGCTTTCTTT.

The rearrangement uses TRBV7-9 and TRBJ1-6; 7 positions agree with TRBD1. The junction had 14 bases not matched to a gene; V was cut back by 5 bases and J by 10 bases. The CDR3 covers 16 residues. The germline gives CDR1 SEHNR, CDR2 FQNEAQ (reference sequence). CDR3 sequence: CASSHYRGERRSPLHF. The CDR3 nucleotides read TGTGCCAGCAGCCACTACAGGGGCGAAAGGCGATCACCCCTCCACTTT. The full variable domain, its missing parts supplied by reference TRBV7-9 and TRBJ1-6, is DTGVSQNPRHKITKRGQNVTFRCDPISEHNRLYWYRQTLGQGPEFLTYFQNEAQLEKSRLLSDRFSAERPKGSFSTLEIQRTEQGDSAMYLCASSHYRGERRSPLHFGNGTRLTVT.

This chain connects TRBV7-9 to TRBJ2-7; D perhaps matches TRBD2 (5 bases). The V end lost 0 bases, the J end lost 1 base, and 7 bases lay between the germline ends. The CDR3 has 14 amino acids. Germline V CDR1 and CDR2: SEHNR, FQNEAQ (reference sequence). The CDR3 nucleotides read TGTGCCAGCAGCTTAGCGGCGGGTTCCTACGAGCAGTACTTC. This gives the protein CASSLAAGSYEQYF.